The 27 T cell receptor beta chains reported below all come from one sample, sequenced in a study of shared clonotypes between healthy human individuals (dated by TCRdb to 2020 to 2022). The library was obtained by the immunoSEQ multiplex PCR assay. Not all clones reach the TCRdb copy of this immuneACCESS table, which keeps in-frame sequences only. Checked studies attribute under half of the gap to unresolved V genes and leave the rest unexplained. Present in this sample are around 430,000 clones, 75% to 85% of which were seen just once. About 12% of the sample lies in the top ten. Sample: PBMCs. These receptors all stem from a woman aged 40 to 49 in good health. Some clones in this sample may be carry-over from other donors' samples.

In DNA, the CDR3 is TGTGCCAGCAGCTCTAAGGTGGGGAGCTCCTACAATGAGCAGTTCTTC. Its translation: CASSSKVGSSYNEQFF. This rearrangement joins TRBV5-4 to TRBJ2-1; possibly TRBD2 for D (5 bases). Trimming cost V 3 bases and J 0 bases, with 13 bases left between them. The CDR3 consists of 16 residues. The germline V gene has CDR1 SGHNT and CDR2 YYREEE (reference sequence). Looking up the rest from reference TRBV5-4 and TRBJ2-1 gives the full variable domain: ETGVTQSPTHLIKTRGQQVTLRCSSQSGHNTVSWYQQALGQGPQFIFQYYREEENGRGNFPPRFSGLQFPNYSSELNVNALELDDSALYLCASSSKVGSSYNEQFFGPGTRLTVL.

This rearrangement joins TRBV21-1 to TRBJ1-2. TRBV21-1 is an annotated pseudogene. The CDR3 consists of 12 residues. This CDR3 reads CATGTLFTDYTF. CDR3 bases: TGTGCCACAGGGACCCTTTTTACTGACTACACCTTC.

The V gene is TRBV15, the J gene TRBJ2-3, with 14 bases identical to TRBD2. Germline V gene data show CDR1 as LNHNV and CDR2 as YYDKDF (reference sequence). V was clipped by 1 base and J by 2 bases; unmatched bases: 2. This CDR3 region has 17 residues. In DNA form, the CDR3 reads TGTGCCACCAGCAGAGCGGGACTAGCGGGAGCCACAGATACGCAGTATTTT. Translating gives CATSRAGLAGATDTQYF.

The chain uses TRBV19 and TRBJ2-6; a weak D match, TRBD1 (6 bases). With 5 bases removed from V and 0 bases from J, the gap between germline ends came to 14 bases. The CDR3 contains 17 residues. From germline, CDR1 is LNHDA and CDR2 SQIVND (reference sequence). CDR3 region: CASSRYGQHSGANVLTF. The CDR3 bases are TGTGCCAGTAGTCGATACGGACAGCACTCTGGGGCCAACGTCCTGACTTTC.

The rearrangement joins TRBV2 to TRBJ1-2; D not resolved. V lost 3 bases, J lost 1 base, and 6 bases lay in between. The CDR3 runs to 13 residues. Germline CDR1 is SNHLY and CDR2 is FYNNEI. The CDR3 loop reads CASSESHNYGYTF. The CDR3 DNA reads as TGTGCCAGCAGTGAGTCTCATAACTATGGCTACACCTTC.

V gene TRBV7-2 combines with J gene TRBJ1-1; D not certain. CDR1 and CDR2 (germline): SGHTA, FQGNSA. V lost 2 bases and J 1 base, leaving 5 bases between the germline ends. The CDR3 sequence is 13 residues long. Here the CDR3 DNA reads TGTGCCAGCAGCTTATACTCGAACACTGAAGCTTTCTTT. Its protein is CASSLYSNTEAFF. Supplemented by reference TRBV7-2 and TRBJ1-1, the full variable domain reads GAGVSQSPSNKVTEKGKDVELRCDPISGHTALYWYRQSLGQGLEFLIYFQGNSAPDKSGLPSDRFSAERTGGSVSTLTIQRTQQEDSAVYLCASSLYSNTEAFFGQGTRLTVV.

This clone appeared once. The chain employs TRBV12-2 and TRBJ1-1. TRBV12-2 is noted as a pseudogene. CDR3 size: 19 residues. Here the CDR3 reads CASRSPSLAESPMNTEAFF. The CDR3 DNA sequence: TGTGCAAGTCGCTCACCGAGCTTGGCTGAAAGCCCCATGAACACTGAAGCTTTCTTT.

The chain employs TRBV2 and TRBJ2-3; 9 positions match TRBD1. The CDR3 spans 15 residues. J lost 6 bases, V lost 7 bases, and 11 bases had no gene match. The germline V gene has CDR1 SNHLY and CDR2 FYNNEI. The CDR3 sequence is CASNKPGQGFDTQYF. The CDR3 DNA reads as TGTGCCAGCAATAAACCGGGACAGGGATTTGATACGCAGTATTTT.

The rearrangement uses TRBV29-1 and TRBJ2-1, with TRBD1 identical over 7 bases. V lost 3 bases to trimming and J lost 6 bases; unmatched junction nucleotides: 11. Germline values: CDR1 SQVTM, CDR2 ANQGSEA. There are 15 residues in the CDR3. Here the CDR3 reads CSVDRRSGTANEQFF. CDR3 nucleotides: TGCAGCGTTGATAGAAGATCTGGGACAGCCAATGAGCAGTTCTTC.

The gene calls are TRBV28 and TRBJ2-3; D is perhaps TRBD1 or TRBD2 (5 bases each). The CDR3 loop spans 17 amino acids. V dropped 2 bases and J dropped 2 bases, with 17 bases sitting between them. Germline V lookup: CDR1 MDHEN, CDR2 SYDVKM. CDR3 DNA: TGTGCCAGCAGTTTACCCCCCCGAGGGGCTTACACAGATACGCAGTATTTT. This codes for CASSLPPRGAYTDTQYF.

V and J are TRBV28 and TRBJ2-1, with D possibly being TRBD2 (5 bases). CDR1 is MDHEN, CDR2 SYDVKM, per germline. Trimming took 2 bases from V and 2 from J, leaving 10 bases between them. This CDR3 spans 15 amino acids. The CDR3 sequence is CASSLKRATYNEQFF. In DNA form, the CDR3 reads TGTGCCAGCAGTTTAAAGAGGGCCACCTACAATGAGCAGTTCTTC.

V is TRBV16 and J is TRBJ1-5; 10 bases are shared with TRBD1. Germline trimming cut 2 bases from V and 2 bases from J; bases unmatched to any gene: 6. Germline CDR1 is KGHSY and CDR2 is FQNENV. The CDR3 runs to 17 residues. In DNA, the CDR3 is TGTGCCAGCAGCCAAGGGACAGGGGATGAAGGCAATCAGCCCCAGCATTTT. Protein: CASSQGTGDEGNQPQHF.

The rearrangement uses TRBV30 and TRBJ2-3; TRBD2 might be the D (5 bases). Germline loops: CDR1 GTSNPN, CDR2 SVGIG (reference sequence). Trimming shortened V by 4 bases and J by 0 bases, and 17 bases separated the two germline ends. CDR3 size: 16 residues. CDR3: CAWTPGELTSTDTQYF. The CDR3 nucleotides read TGTGCCTGGACCCCCGGGGAGCTCACTAGCACAGATACGCAGTATTTT.

CDR3 amino acids: CASSSPSNYGYTF. CDR3 nucleotides: TGCGCCAGCAGCTCCCCCAGCAACTATGGCTACACCTTC. V is TRBV5-1 and J is TRBJ1-2; D is undetermined. This CDR3 is built from 13 residues. V was clipped by 3 bases and J by 2 bases, with 8 bases between them. Looked up from germline, CDR1 is SGHRS and CDR2 is YFSETQ.

Remarks on this clone: The germline gene is not matched at one end of the junction; a read error may be the cause. The rearrangement joins TRBV7-7 to TRBJ2-1; 10 bases fit TRBD2. Germline CDR1 reads SSHAT; CDR2 reads FNYEAQ (reference sequence). This CDR3 is built from 17 residues. The CDR3 reads CASSSQMGSSGSDEQFF. The CDR3 DNA reads as TGTGCTAGCAGCTCTCAAATGGGGTCTAGCGGGAGTGATGAGCAGTTCTTC. Variable domain in full (rest from reference TRBV7-7 and TRBJ2-1): GAGVSQSPRYKVTKRGQDVTLRCDPISSHATLYWYQQALGQGPEFLTYFNYEAQPDKSGLPSDRFSAERPEGSISTLTIQRTEQRDSAMYRCASSSQMGSSGSDEQFFGPGTRLTVL.

The J gene is TRBJ2-3, the V gene TRBV5-1, with D uncertain. This CDR3 is built from 13 residues. CDR1 is SGHRS, CDR2 YFSETQ, per germline. Trimming left V 6 bases short and J 2 bases short, with 10 bases between. As DNA, the CDR3 is TGCGCCAGCACCCCTCTCCCCACAGATACGCAGTATTTT. As protein: CASTPLPTDTQYF.

The chain carries TRBV5-1 and TRBJ1-1; D is possibly TRBD1 (6 bases). V lost 4 bases to trimming and J lost 1 base, with 14 bases between them. The CDR3 spans 15 residues. In germline, CDR1 is SGHRS, CDR2 YFSETQ. CDR3 region: CASSKSGTPNTEAFF. The DNA for the CDR3 is TGCGCCAGCAGCAAAAGCGGGACACCGAACACTGAAGCTTTCTTT.

About this clone: This likely traces to a read error, being one base from a far larger clone. In the same sample, other DNA sequences code for this CDR3. V and J are TRBV14 and TRBJ1-5; D perhaps matches TRBD1 (5 bases). This CDR3 comprises 19 residues. Germline V gene sequence: CDR1 SGHDN, CDR2 FVKESK. This CDR3 reads CASSHPTLQGVFGNQPQHF. For the CDR3, the DNA is TGTGCCAGCAGCCACCCGACACTTCAGGGCGTCTTCGGCAATCAGCCCCAACATTTT.

V is TRBV7-3 and J is TRBJ2-7; D perhaps matches TRBD1 (6 bases). Germline V gene data show CDR1 as SGHTA and CDR2 as FQGTGA. CDR3 size: 15 residues. V lost 2 bases to trimming and J lost 6 bases, with 17 bases between them. In nucleotides, the CDR3 is TGTGCCAGCAGCTTATTCAGGGGCAGTTTGGCCGAGCAGTACTTC. Translating it yields CASSLFRGSLAEQYF.

V is TRBV7-2 and J is TRBJ2-1; 8 nucleotides agree with TRBD2. CDR1 is SGHTA and CDR2 is FQGNSA in the germline V gene. The CDR3 totals 15 residues. V shed 2 bases, J shed 15 bases, and the junction held 15 bases outside the gene matches. The CDR3 nucleotides are TGTGCCAGCAGCTTATACGGGACTAGTCTTAGTGAGGGGTTCTTC. Translated: CASSLYGTSLSEGFF.

This clone was observed once. The chain joins TRBV18 to TRBJ2-7; 10 nucleotides line up with TRBD1. The CDR3 has 16 amino acids. Germline CDR1 reads KGHSH; CDR2 reads LQKENI. J lost 2 bases, V lost 3 bases, and 7 bases had no gene match. The DNA for the CDR3 is TGTGCCAGCTCACCCCTGTCGGGACAGGGGCCCTACGAGCAGTACTTC. It translates to CASSPLSGQGPYEQYF.

The gene calls are TRBV10-3 and TRBJ1-2; TRBD1 is a possible D gene (6 bases). Germline CDR1 and CDR2: ENHRY and SYGVKD. V lost 4 bases, J lost 6 bases, and 15 bases lay in between. The CDR3 consists of 14 residues. The CDR3, as DNA: TGTGCCATCAGTGCCCATGGGGGGCAGGATGGCTACACCTTC. It translates to CAISAHGGQDGYTF.

This rearrangement joins TRBV5-6 to TRBJ2-2, with TRBD2 as a possible D gene (6 bases). Trimming took off 4 bases at V and 1 base at J, with 14 bases between the two ends. There are 16 residues in the CDR3. Looked up from germline, CDR1 is SGHDT and CDR2 is YYEEEE. CDR3 in amino acids: CASSLEAGRNTGELFF. CDR3 DNA: TGTGCCAGCAGCCTTGAGGCGGGACGGAACACCGGGGAGCTGTTTTTT.

The gene calls are TRBV25-1 and TRBJ2-5, with 7 bases matching TRBD1. The CDR3 contains 15 residues. CDR1 and CDR2 from the germline V gene are MGHDK and SYGVNS. V trimming: 5 bases; J trimming: 4 bases; junction bases outside the gene matches: 10. CDR3 nucleotides: TGTGCCAGCAGTACTCACGACAGGGCAAGAGAGACCCAGTACTTC. This codes for CASSTHDRARETQYF.

This clone has a handful of counts. The gene calls are TRBV15 and TRBJ1-4, with D unresolved. V was shortened by 1 base and J by 4 bases, with 13 bases between the two germline ends. Per germline, CDR1 LNHNV and CDR2 YYDKDF (reference sequence). This CDR3 has 16 residues. The CDR3 spells CATSRGQTADNEKLFF. For the CDR3, the DNA is TGTGCCACCAGCAGAGGTCAAACGGCGGATAATGAAAAACTGTTTTTT. Full variable domain (remainder filled in from reference TRBV15 and TRBJ1-4): DAMVIQNPRYQVTQFGKPVTLSCSQTLNHNVMYWYQQKSSQAPKLLFHYYDKDFNNEADTPDNFQSRRPNTSFCFLDIRSPGLGDTAMYLCATSRGQTADNEKLFFGSGTQLSVL.

V and J are TRBV6-5 and TRBJ1-5; D uncertain. Trimming removed 2 bases at V and 5 bases at J, with 7 bases between. The CDR3 has 13 amino acids. The germline CDR1 and CDR2 sequences are MNHEY and SVGAGI. The CDR3 reads CASSYLGDQPQHF. For the CDR3, the DNA is TGTGCCAGCAGTTACCTTGGAGATCAGCCCCAGCATTTT.

In its sample, this clone was seen once. The rearrangement links TRBV2 to TRBJ2-7, with 8 bases that match TRBD2. CDR3 length: 15 amino acids. V trimming: 5 bases; J trimming: 1 base; junction bases outside the gene matches: 7. The germline V gene has CDR1 SNHLY and CDR2 FYNNEI. CDR3 loop: CASSRSGRSSYEQYF. For the CDR3, the DNA is TGTGCCAGCAGTCGAAGCGGGAGATCTTCCTACGAGCAGTACTTC.